These T cell receptor beta chains were read from a single sample in a study of blood T cell repertoires in COVID-19. Sequencing was performed with immunoSEQ multiplex PCR; in TCRdb, only in-frame clones are kept and a portion is missing. This sample has tens of thousands of clones, with approximately 86% found just once. Sample: peripheral blood. These receptor sequences come from a human donor in a cohort sampled during active COVID-19. Both conserved end residues are trimmed from each CDR3.

v_gene: TRBV18; len: 14; CDR3aa: ASSPSLEGVYNEQF
v_gene: TRBV19; len: 15; CDR3aa: ASSSQGWGTGGETQY
v_gene: TRBV7-7; len: 14; CDR3aa: ASSAPPLGAGNTIY
v_gene: TRBV2; len: 11; CDR3aa: ASRPELAAPWY
v_gene: TRBV7-2; len: 13; CDR3aa: ASSLAQGVKQPQH
v_gene: TRBV4-3; len: 14; CDR3aa: ASSRRLAGEVDTQY
v_gene: TRBV18; len: 16; CDR3aa: ASSPPNFGGANTGELF
v_gene: TRBV6-5; len: 13; CDR3aa: ASSSGPGSNQPQH
v_gene: TRBV11-1; len: 12; CDR3aa: ASSNGQGEDEQY
v_gene: TRBV6-6; len: 14; CDR3aa: ASSYSKTSSADTQY
v_gene: TRBV29-1; len: 14; CDR3aa: SPEPPKDRADQPQH
v_gene: TRBV4-3; len: 15; CDR3aa: ASSQDSAQGVSYGYT
v_gene: TRBV7-3; len: 16; CDR3aa: ASSLFGGGLAEDNEQF
v_gene: TRBV29-1; len: 9; CDR3aa: SVGGSYEQY
v_gene: TRBV12-3/TRBV12-4; len: 11; CDR3aa: ASSRGTSREQF
v_gene: TRBV5-1; len: 11; CDR3aa: ASSAGTSDFQY
v_gene: TRBV4-3; len: 13; CDR3aa: ASSQDRQGAYEQY
v_gene: TRBV3-1/TRBV3-2; len: 11; CDR3aa: ASSQDQLAGYT
v_gene: TRBV6-2/TRBV6-3; len: 13; CDR3aa: ASSYLQGSNQPQH
v_gene: TRBV6-6; len: 13; CDR3aa: ASILALAGGNEQF
v_gene: TRBV6-5; len: 13; CDR3aa: ASSHRGRGLSGYT
v_gene: TRBV9; len: 12; CDR3aa: ASSVAWSGYEQY
v_gene: TRBV29-1; len: 10; CDR3aa: SVLQGMGEQY
v_gene: TRBV29-1; len: 10; CDR3aa: SVEVRAGGQY
v_gene: TRBV7-3; len: 14; CDR3aa: ASSLFGTSNTGELF
v_gene: TRBV5-1; len: 13; CDR3aa: ASSDGTPGRYGYT
v_gene: TRBV6-5; len: 13; CDR3aa: ASRPRGASTDTQY
v_gene: TRBV10-3; len: 11; CDR3aa: AISGALGGKAF
v_gene: TRBV18; len: 14; CDR3aa: ASSPPTSGRFYEQY
v_gene: TRBV7-8; len: 14; CDR3aa: ASSASHRGFSYEQY
v_gene: TRBV2; len: 12; CDR3aa: ASIFHGGGETQY
v_gene: TRBV7-3; len: 15; CDR3aa: ASSPGTSGRVTDTQY
v_gene: TRBV24-1; len: 14; CDR3aa: ATKAREAGSGTEAF
v_gene: TRBV11-2; len: 12; CDR3aa: ASSLVAGTYEQY
v_gene: TRBV10-3; len: 12; CDR3aa: AISLAGGRDEQF
v_gene: TRBV7-2; len: 13; CDR3aa: ASSLGPGNSIGYT
v_gene: TRBV9; len: 13; CDR3aa: ASSADSLWNSPLH
v_gene: TRBV28; len: 14; CDR3aa: ASRPSLASGTDTQY
v_gene: TRBV4-3; len: 15; CDR3aa: ASSQDVQGTYTDTQY
v_gene: TRBV15; len: 10; CDR3aa: ATSTGSGELF
v_gene: TRBV30; len: 15; CDR3aa: AWSPGLLSSYNSPLH
v_gene: TRBV4-1; len: 13; CDR3aa: ASSPPGGMGDTQY
v_gene: TRBV5-4; len: 12; CDR3aa: ASTLVGLRYGYT
v_gene: TRBV3-1/TRBV3-2; len: 12; CDR3aa: ASSPRQGTAGYT